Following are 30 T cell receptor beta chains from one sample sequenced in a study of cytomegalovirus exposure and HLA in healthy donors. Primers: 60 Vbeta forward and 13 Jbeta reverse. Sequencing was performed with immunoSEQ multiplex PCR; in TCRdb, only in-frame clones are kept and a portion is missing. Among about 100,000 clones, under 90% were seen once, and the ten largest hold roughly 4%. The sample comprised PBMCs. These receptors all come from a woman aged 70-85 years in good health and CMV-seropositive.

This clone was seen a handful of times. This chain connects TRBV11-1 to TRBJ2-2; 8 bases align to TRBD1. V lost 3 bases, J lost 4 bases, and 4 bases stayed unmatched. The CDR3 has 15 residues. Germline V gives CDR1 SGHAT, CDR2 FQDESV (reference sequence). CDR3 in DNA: TGTGCCAGCAGCTTCGACAGGGGCGGCACCGGGGAGCTGTTTTTT. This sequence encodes CASSFDRGGTGELFF.

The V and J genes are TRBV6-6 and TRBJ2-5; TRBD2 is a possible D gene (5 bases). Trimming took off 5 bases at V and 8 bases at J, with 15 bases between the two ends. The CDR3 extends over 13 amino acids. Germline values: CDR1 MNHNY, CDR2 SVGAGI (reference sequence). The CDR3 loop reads CASSPHIPSTQYF. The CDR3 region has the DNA TGTGCCAGCAGTCCCCACATCCCTAGCACCCAGTACTTC.

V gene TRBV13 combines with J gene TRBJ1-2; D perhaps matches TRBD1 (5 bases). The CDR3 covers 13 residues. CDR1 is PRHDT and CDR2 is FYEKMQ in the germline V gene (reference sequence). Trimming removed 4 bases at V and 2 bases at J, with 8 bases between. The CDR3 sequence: CASSSGGNYGYTF. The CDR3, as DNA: TGTGCCAGCAGCTCCGGGGGGAACTATGGCTACACCTTC.

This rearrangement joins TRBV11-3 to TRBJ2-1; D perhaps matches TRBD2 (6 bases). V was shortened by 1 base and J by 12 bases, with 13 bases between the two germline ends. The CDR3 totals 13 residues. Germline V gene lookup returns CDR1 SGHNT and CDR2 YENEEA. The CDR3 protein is CASSLGAGRGQFF. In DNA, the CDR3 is TGTGCCAGCAGCTTAGGGGCGGGGCGGGGGCAGTTCTTC.

As DNA, the CDR3 is TGCGCCAGCAGCCAACAACTAGCGGGAGCGGACGAGCAGTACTTC. Protein: CASSQQLAGADEQYF. The V call is TRBV4-3, the J call TRBJ2-7, with 11 positions matching TRBD2. Looked up from germline, CDR1 is LGHNA and CDR2 is YSLEER. This CDR3 comprises 15 residues. Trimming took 2 bases from V and 5 from J; bases not matched to a gene: 5.

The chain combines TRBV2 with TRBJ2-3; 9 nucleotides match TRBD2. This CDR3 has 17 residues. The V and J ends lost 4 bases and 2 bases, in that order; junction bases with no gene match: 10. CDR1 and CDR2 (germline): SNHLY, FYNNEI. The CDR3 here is CASSVRAGGVTTDTQYF. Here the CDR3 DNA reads TGTGCCAGCAGTGTGAGAGCGGGAGGCGTGACCACAGATACGCAGTATTTT.

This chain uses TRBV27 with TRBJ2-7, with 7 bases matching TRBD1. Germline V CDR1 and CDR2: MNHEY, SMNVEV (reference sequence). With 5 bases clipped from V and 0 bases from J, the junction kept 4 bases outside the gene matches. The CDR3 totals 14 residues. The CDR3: CASSTTGSSYEQYF. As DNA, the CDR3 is TGTGCCAGCAGTACGACAGGGAGCTCCTACGAGCAGTACTTC.

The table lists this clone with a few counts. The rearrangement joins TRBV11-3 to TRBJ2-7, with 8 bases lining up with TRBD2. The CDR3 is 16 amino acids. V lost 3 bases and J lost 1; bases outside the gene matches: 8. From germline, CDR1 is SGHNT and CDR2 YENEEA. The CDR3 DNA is TGTGCCAGCAGCTTTCCGGGGCTAGCGGGTTCCTACGAGCAGTACTTC. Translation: CASSFPGLAGSYEQYF.

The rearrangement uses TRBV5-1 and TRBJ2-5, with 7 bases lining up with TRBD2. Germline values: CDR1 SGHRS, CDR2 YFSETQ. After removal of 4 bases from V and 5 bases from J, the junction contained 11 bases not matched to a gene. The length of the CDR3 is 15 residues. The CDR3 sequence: CASSQASGIDETQYF. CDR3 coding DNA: TGCGCCAGCAGCCAAGCAAGCGGGATTGATGAGACCCAGTACTTC.

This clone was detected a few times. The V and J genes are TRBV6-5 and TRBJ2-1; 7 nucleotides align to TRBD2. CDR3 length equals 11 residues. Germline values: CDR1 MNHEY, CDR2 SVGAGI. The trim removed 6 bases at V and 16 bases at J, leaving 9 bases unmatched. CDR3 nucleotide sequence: TGTGCCAGCAGCAAGGGCGGGAGAGAATTCTTC. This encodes CASSKGGREFF.

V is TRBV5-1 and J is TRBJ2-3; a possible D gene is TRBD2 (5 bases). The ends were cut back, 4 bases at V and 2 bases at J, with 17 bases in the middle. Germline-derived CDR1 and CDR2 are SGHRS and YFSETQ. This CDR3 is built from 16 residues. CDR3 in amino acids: CASSAGASRHTDTQYF. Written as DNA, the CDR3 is TGCGCCAGCAGCGCTGGCGCTAGCCGCCACACAGATACGCAGTATTTT.

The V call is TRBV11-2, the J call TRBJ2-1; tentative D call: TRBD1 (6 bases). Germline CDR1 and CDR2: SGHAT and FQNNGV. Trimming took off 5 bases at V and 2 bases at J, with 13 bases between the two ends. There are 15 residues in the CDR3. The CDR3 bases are TGTGCCAGCAGCCCGAGGGGGAGCCCCTACAATGAGCAGTTCTTC. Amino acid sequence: CASSPRGSPYNEQFF.

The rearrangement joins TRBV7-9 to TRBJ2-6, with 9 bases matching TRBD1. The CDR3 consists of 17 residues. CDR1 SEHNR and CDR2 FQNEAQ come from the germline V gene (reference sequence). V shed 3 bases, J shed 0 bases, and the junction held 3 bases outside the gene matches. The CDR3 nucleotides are TGTGCCAGCAGCTTGGGGACAGGGAGCTCTGGGGCCAACGTCCTGACTTTC. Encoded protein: CASSLGTGSSGANVLTF.

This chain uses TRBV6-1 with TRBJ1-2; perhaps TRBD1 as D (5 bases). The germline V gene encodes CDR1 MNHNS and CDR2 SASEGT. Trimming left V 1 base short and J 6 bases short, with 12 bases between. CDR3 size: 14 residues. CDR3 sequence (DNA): TGTGCCAGCAGTGAAGGGGGAATAGGGGATGGCTACACCTTC. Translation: CASSEGGIGDGYTF.

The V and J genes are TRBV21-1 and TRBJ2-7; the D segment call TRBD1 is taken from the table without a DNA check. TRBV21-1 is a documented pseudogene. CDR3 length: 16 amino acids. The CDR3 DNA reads TGTGCCAGCAGCAAACCCGGGACAGAGAGTTCCTACGAGCAGTACTTC. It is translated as CASSKPGTESSYEQYF.

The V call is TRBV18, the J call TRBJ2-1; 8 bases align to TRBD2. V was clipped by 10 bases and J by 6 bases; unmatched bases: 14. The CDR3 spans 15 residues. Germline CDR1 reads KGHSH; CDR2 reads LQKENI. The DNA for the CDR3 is TGTGCCACACGGGACCCAGCGGGAGTCTTCAATGAGCAGTTCTTC. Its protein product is CATRDPAGVFNEQFF. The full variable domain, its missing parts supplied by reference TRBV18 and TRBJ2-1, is NAGVMQNPRHLVRRRGQEARLRCSPMKGHSHVYWYRQLPEEGLKFMVYLQKENIIDESGMPKERFSAEFPKEGPSILRIQQVVRGDSAAYFCATRDPAGVFNEQFFGPGTRLTVL.

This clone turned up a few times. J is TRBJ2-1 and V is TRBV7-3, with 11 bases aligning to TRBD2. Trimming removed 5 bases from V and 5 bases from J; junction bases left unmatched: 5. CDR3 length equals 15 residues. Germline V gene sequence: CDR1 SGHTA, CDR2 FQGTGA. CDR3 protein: CASSPLAGADNEQFF. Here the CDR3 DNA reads TGTGCCAGCAGCCCACTAGCGGGAGCCGACAATGAGCAGTTCTTC.

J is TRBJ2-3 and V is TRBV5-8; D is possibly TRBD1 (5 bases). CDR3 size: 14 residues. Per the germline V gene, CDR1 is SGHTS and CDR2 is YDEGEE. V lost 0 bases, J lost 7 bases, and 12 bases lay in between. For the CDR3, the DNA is TGTGCCAGCAGCTTGGCAGGGCTCTTAAATACGCAGTATTTT. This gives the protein CASSLAGLLNTQYF.

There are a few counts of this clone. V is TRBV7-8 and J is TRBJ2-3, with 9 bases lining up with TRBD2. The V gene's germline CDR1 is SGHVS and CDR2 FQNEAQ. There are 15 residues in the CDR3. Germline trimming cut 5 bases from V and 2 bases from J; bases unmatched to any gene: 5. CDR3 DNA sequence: TGTGCCAGCAGCGCGGGACTAGCTTCCACAGATACGCAGTATTTT. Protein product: CASSAGLASTDTQYF.

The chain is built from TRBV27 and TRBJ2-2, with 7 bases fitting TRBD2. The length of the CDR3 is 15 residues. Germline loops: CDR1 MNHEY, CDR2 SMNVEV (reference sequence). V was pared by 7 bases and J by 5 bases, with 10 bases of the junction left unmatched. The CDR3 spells CASTAGAWGTGELFF. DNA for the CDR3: TGTGCCAGCACGGCGGGAGCCTGGGGGACCGGGGAGCTGTTTTTT.

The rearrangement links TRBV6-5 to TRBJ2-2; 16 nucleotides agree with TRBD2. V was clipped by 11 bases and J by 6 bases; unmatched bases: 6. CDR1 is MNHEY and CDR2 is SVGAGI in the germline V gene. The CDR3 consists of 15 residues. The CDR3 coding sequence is TGTGCCCTGGGACTAGCGGGAGGGCCACCCGGGGAGCTGTTTTTT. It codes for CALGLAGGPPGELFF.

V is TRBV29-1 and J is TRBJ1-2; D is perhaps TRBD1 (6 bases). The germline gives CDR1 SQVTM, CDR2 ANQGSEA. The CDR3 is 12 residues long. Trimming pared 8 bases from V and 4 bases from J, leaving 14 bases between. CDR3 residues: CSPTGGAYGYTF. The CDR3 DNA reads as TGCAGCCCGACCGGGGGGGCCTATGGCTACACCTTC.

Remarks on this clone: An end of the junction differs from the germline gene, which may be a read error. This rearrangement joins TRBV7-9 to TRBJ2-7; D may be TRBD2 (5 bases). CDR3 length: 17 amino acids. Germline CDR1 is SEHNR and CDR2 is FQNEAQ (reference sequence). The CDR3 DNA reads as TGTTCCAGCAGCTTAGCGCTATCGGCAGGAAGCCTTTACGAGCAGTACTTC. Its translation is CSSSLALSAGSLYEQYF.

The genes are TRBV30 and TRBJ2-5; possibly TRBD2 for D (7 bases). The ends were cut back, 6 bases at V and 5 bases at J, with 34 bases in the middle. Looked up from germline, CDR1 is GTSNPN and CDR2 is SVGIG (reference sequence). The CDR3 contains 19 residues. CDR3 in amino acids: CACAQRIGYNGGRGETQYF. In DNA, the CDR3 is TGTGCCTGTGCACAGCGAATCGGTTATAACGGGGGGCGGGGGGAGACCCAGTACTTC.

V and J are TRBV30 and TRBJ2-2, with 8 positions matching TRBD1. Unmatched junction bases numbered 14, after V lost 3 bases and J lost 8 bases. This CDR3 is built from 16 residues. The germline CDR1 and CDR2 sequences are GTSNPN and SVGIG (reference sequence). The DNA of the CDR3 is TGTGCCTGGAGCTCCGACAGGGGAGCAATATCGGGGGAGCTGTTTTTT. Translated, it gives CAWSSDRGAISGELFF.

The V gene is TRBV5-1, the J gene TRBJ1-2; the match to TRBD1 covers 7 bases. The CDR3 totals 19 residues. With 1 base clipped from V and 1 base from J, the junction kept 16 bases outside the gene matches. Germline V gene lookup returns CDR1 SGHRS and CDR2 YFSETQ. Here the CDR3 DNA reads TGCGCCAGCAGCTTGACTCCTAACAGGGGAAACGCGGGTAACTATGGCTACACCTTC. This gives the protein CASSLTPNRGNAGNYGYTF. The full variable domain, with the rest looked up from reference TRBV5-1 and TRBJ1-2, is KAGVTQTPRYLIKTRGQQVTLSCSPISGHRSVSWYQQTPGQGLQFLFEYFSETQRNKGNFPGRFSGRQFSNSRSEMNVSTLELGDSALYLCASSLTPNRGNAGNYGYTFGSGTRLTVV.

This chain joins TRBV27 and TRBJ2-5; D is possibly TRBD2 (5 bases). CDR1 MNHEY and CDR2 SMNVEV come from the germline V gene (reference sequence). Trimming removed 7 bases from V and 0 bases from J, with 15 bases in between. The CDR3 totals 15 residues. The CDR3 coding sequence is TGTGCCAGCAAGGAGAGCGGAAATAACCAAGAGACCCAGTACTTC. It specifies CASKESGNNQETQYF.

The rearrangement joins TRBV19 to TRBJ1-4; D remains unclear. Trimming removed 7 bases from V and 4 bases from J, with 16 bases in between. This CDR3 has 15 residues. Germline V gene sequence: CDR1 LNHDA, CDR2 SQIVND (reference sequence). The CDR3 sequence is CASTGQKPYNEKLFF. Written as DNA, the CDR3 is TGTGCCAGTACGGGTCAGAAACCTTATAATGAAAAACTGTTTTTT.

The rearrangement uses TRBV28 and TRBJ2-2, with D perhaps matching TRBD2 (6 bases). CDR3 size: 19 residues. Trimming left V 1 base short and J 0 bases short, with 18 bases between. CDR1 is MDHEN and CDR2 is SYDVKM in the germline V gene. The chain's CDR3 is CASSLSPLGGTPNTGELFF. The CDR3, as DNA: TGTGCCAGCAGTTTATCCCCGCTGGGCGGGACCCCGAACACCGGGGAGCTGTTTTTT.

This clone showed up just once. Written as DNA, the CDR3 is TGTGCCAGCAGCCCTCGGCTGGGACAGGGGAGCACTGAAGCTTTCTTT. Amino acids: CASSPRLGQGSTEAFF. The chain combines TRBV11-2 with TRBJ1-1; 10 positions agree with TRBD1. The germline V gene encodes CDR1 SGHAT and CDR2 FQNNGV. CDR3 size: 16 residues. The V segment lost 5 bases and the J segment 4 bases; nucleotides outside the gene matches: 10.